This entry describes one T cell receptor (beta chain). It lacks a known antigen. Per-nucleotide qualities are absent, and no much larger clonotype sits a single base away. The CDR3 regions of human TCRbeta chains were analyzed by immunosequencing. The authors processed their data as follows. TCRs in the repertoires were matched against a reference library of SARS-CoV-2-specific TCRs that had been generated with the MIRA antigen-specificity platform. Breadth was defined as the fraction of unique TCRs that were SARS-CoV-2-associated. Depth was defined as the fraction of total T cells that were SARS-CoV-2-associated. Using the MIRA data, each spike-specific TCR was assigned both to the spike region to which the TCR was reactive and to a CD4 or CD8 class. Log10-transformed breadth and depth values were compared by one-way ANOVA with Sidak's multiple comparisons tests. What TCRdb holds here is the immuneACCESS table cut down to in-frame rearrangements. Part of the clones is not present; checked against another copy, under half of the missing clones reflect an unresolved V gene, and the others are unexplained. Clonal size and the V and J genes are those of that table, whereas D and trimming came from the DNA. The sample contains fewer than 120,000 clones, about nine tenths of them found a single time. Roughly 7.8% of the sample rests with the top ten.

These data belong to a study of T cell responses to AZD1222 COVID-19 vaccine (dated by TCRdb to the early 2020s). About the investigation overall: Because spike-specific TCR depth and breadth did not differ between the two schedules, AZD1222 recipients who got a second dose at roughly 4 weeks were pooled with those who got a second dose at roughly 12 weeks. TCR sequencing covered 233 trial participants: nearly 210 given two doses of AZD1222 and approximately 26 given two doses of MenACWY control vaccine. Trial participants were enrolled by age into 18-55, 56-69 and 70-plus year subgroups, with approximately 150, 28 and 58 TCR-sequenced participants respectively. On the study overall, not on this receptor specifically: After two AZD1222 doses, both the breadth and the depth of spike-specific TCRs were significantly higher than at day 0 and than in MenACWY recipients. Conclusions about previously exposed vaccinees are limited because only six or seven AZD1222 recipients were SARS-CoV-2 seropositive at baseline. Vaccine-associated CD4 TCRs spanned the whole spike protein, with dominant responses in regions 160-218 and 743-854. Participants were mostly white British, with more females than males. The authors suggested clonal diversity may have been underestimated. In the small 56-69-year group, the increase in depth fell short of significance, most likely because of low power. Reportedly, close to half of the unique spike-specific TCRs recognized epitopes lying outside the regions that are mutated in the B.1.351 and B.1.1.7 variants. Because no day 14 peak-response samples were available, the repertoires could be characterized only after the peak T cell response.

The time point label, as the study defines it: baseline before first vaccination. Samples from vaccinated people were obtained from the UK trials COV001 and COV002, which included a single-blind randomized controlled phase 2/3 trial of AZD1222 (ChAdOx1 nCoV-19) in healthy adults. For TCRbeta chain sequencing, PBMC samples from trial participants were taken at day 0 and at day 28 after the second dose. The sequence was obtained from an adult in good health. The input for sequencing was peripheral blood, taken on day 0 of AZD1222 vaccination.

The CDR3 region: CASSLGTRYEQYF. The DNA sequence reads TGTGCCAGCAGCTTGGGTACACGATACGAGCAGTACTTC. The sequence is built from TRBV5-6 and TRBJ2-7; the D gene remains uncertain. V loses 0 bases of germline sequence and J loses 4 bases, and the interval between the two ends is 8 bases. CDR1 and CDR2 were assigned from the germline V gene as SGHDT and YYEEEE. The CDR3 runs 13 amino acids, cysteine and phenylalanine included. CDR3 DNA only is kept here, 39 bases in frame from base 1.